The clone carrying this T cell receptor (beta chain) was picked up many times. This specimen belongs to a study of molecular identifiers for immune sequencing clone quantification. TCRdb re-analysed the PCR reads in MiXCR, keeping a single row per CDR3 protein. The sample holds 55,000 to 75,000 distinct CDR3 sequences, around 20% seen once. Germline V CDR1 and CDR2: SGHVS, FNYEAQ. J gave up 5 bases and V 3 bases, and 7 bases lay outside the gene matches. The CDR3 loop spans 15 amino acids. The specimen sequenced was naive CD8+ T cells from blood, with Jurkat cell RNA spiked in. The subset here: FACS-sorted CD8+CD4-CCR7+CD45RA+ naive T cells. The chain is built from TRBV7-6 and TRBJ2-3; TRBD2 agrees at 8 bases. The receptor's source is a human donor in good health. Some libraries in this study had Jurkat cell RNA spiked in. The CDR3 DNA reads as TGTGCCAGCAGCTTGTACAGCGGGAGAGGAGATACGCAGTATTTT. Amino acids: CASSLYSGRGDTQYF.